The 20 T cell receptor beta chains reported below all come from one sample, sequenced in a study of immune heterogeneity within non-small cell lung tumors (dated by TCRdb to 2016 to 2018). TCRdb names HiSeq X Ten as the instrument used. The TCR beta CDR3 region was amplified with a multiplex PCR system whose first round ran for around 10 cycles using 32 V-gene forward primers and 13 J-gene reverse primers. TCRdb trimmed the raw reads at Q25, called clones with MiXCR and kept productive beta chains. Rows with a matching CDR3 protein are joined into one entry that keeps the most common DNA and genes. The sample table lists about 10,000 distinct CDR3 sequences, more than 20% of them with a count of one. Clones ranked in the top ten supply roughly 30% of the sample. For the TCR template, genomic DNA was extracted from bulk tumor tissue, and 500 to 600 ng of gDNA was amplified for each sample. During surgery, multiple biopsies were taken from each primary tumor and placed as far apart as possible within the tumor mass. Patients in the study cohort, which was described as untreated, were newly diagnosed NSCLC cases going through curative surgery.

Input material: lung tumor tissue. The receptor source for this set is a woman aged 50 to 65 with non-small cell lung cancer.

This clonotype was observed at least ten times. This rearrangement joins TRBV3-1 to TRBJ1-5, with D unresolved. Germline values: CDR1 LGHDT, CDR2 YNNKEL (reference sequence). With 4 bases removed from V and 4 bases from J, the gap between germline ends came to 8 bases. This CDR3 has 13 residues. Here the CDR3 reads CASSPTDNQPQHF. Here the CDR3 DNA reads TGTGCCAGCAGCCCGACGGATAATCAGCCCCAGCATTTT.

Note on this clonotype: A read error is possible here, since a much larger clone lies one base away. The chain carries TRBV6-1 and TRBJ1-1, with D possibly being TRBD1 (6 bases). Germline CDR1 and CDR2: MNHNS and SASEGT. The V end lost 2 bases, the J end lost 5 bases, and 18 bases lay between the germline ends. The CDR3 is made up of 16 amino acids. This chain's CDR3 is CASSEYRWGLGTEAFF. The CDR3 nucleotides read TGTGCCAGCAGTGAATATCGTTGGGGGCTCGGAACTGAAGCTTTCTTT.

This clonotype is classed as medium-sized. This chain joins TRBV4-1 and TRBJ2-7; a possible D gene is TRBD2 (6 bases). This CDR3 is 15 amino acids long. The V end was cut by 7 bases, the J end by 2 bases, with 18 bases between. Germline CDR1 is MGHRA and CDR2 is YSYEKL. In DNA, the CDR3 is TGCGCCAGCACCCCCGGGATGGGGGGAACCTACGAGCAGTACTTC. It encodes CASTPGMGGTYEQYF.

Many counts were recorded for this clonotype. This rearrangement joins TRBV5-1 to TRBJ2-3; a possible D gene is TRBD2 (6 bases). CDR3 size: 13 residues. The V gene lost 4 bases and the J gene lost 9 bases, with 15 bases spanning the gap. Germline V lookup: CDR1 SGHRS, CDR2 YFSETQ. The CDR3 reads CASSDGLTGTQYF. Here the CDR3 DNA reads TGCGCCAGCAGCGACGGACTAACGGGGACGCAGTATTTT.

This clonotype has at least ten counts. V and J are TRBV30 and TRBJ1-1; TRBD1 matches at 9 bases. V lost 4 bases to trimming and J lost 1 base; unmatched junction nucleotides: 7. Germline CDR1 reads GTSNPN; CDR2 reads SVGIG (reference sequence). The CDR3 extends over 15 amino acids. CDR3 protein: CAWTLGTGRNTEAFF. The DNA for the CDR3 is TGTGCCTGGACCCTCGGGACAGGGAGGAACACTGAAGCTTTCTTT.

The rearrangement links TRBV6-6 to TRBJ1-5; no reliable D call. The CDR3 length is 15 residues. V lost 2 bases, J lost 2 bases, and 10 bases lay in between. The germline V gene has CDR1 MNHNY and CDR2 SVGAGI (reference sequence). CDR3 region: CASSYEGRGNQPQHF. The CDR3, as DNA: TGTGCCAGCAGTTACGAAGGTCGAGGCAATCAGCCCCAGCATTTT.

This clonotype was seen many times. J is TRBJ1-4 and V is TRBV7-8; D remains unclear. V was clipped by 2 bases and J by 7 bases, with 11 bases between them. CDR3 size: 14 residues. Germline V gives CDR1 SGHVS, CDR2 FQNEAQ. The CDR3 bases are TGTGCCAGCAGCTTATATGGGCCGGGTGAAAAACTGTTTTTT. Amino acid sequence: CASSLYGPGEKLFF.

Regarding this clonotype: With a much larger clone just one base away, this may be a read error. The chain is built from TRBV19 and TRBJ1-1; D gene unclear. This CDR3 is built from 13 residues. Per germline, CDR1 LNHDA and CDR2 SQIVND (reference sequence). The CDR3, as DNA: TGTCCCAGTAGTATTTATGGTAACACTGAAGCTTTCTTT. It translates to CPSSIYGNTEAFF.

This clonotype was counted many times. The gene calls are TRBV20-1 and TRBJ1-4, with a possible D match to TRBD1 (6 bases). This CDR3 is built from 13 residues. Germline V gene lookup returns CDR1 DFQATT and CDR2 SNEGSKA (reference sequence). Between the trimmed V and J ends, which lost 4 bases and 6 bases, there was a span of 12 bases. In DNA, the CDR3 is TGCAGTGCTACCCCGGACAGCGATGAAAAACTGTTTTTT. The encoded protein is CSATPDSDEKLFF.

This clonotype is deemed medium-sized. The rearrangement uses TRBV6-2 or TRBV6-3 and TRBJ1-1; D uncertain. V was trimmed by 5 bases and J by 0 bases, leaving 7 bases between them. The length of the CDR3 is 13 residues. Germline CDR1 MNHEY, CDR2 SVGEGT. This CDR3 reads CASSPHMNTEAFF. The CDR3 DNA sequence: TGTGCCAGCAGTCCCCATATGAACACTGAAGCTTTCTTT.

This clonotype was observed at least ten times. The chain recombines TRBV18 with TRBJ2-3, with D maybe TRBD1 (5 bases). In germline, CDR1 is KGHSH, CDR2 LQKENI. The CDR3 consists of 13 residues. Deletions cut 4 bases from V and 5 bases from J, with 10 bases between. CDR3 bases: TGTGCCAGCTCACAAAGGGGTTTAGATACGCAGTATTTT. It specifies CASSQRGLDTQYF.

At least ten counts were recorded for this clonotype. The chain has TRBV20-1 and TRBJ1-1; the D gene is possibly TRBD1 (5 bases). The CDR3 extends over 14 amino acids. V dropped 2 bases and J dropped 3 bases, with 13 bases sitting between them. Looked up from germline, CDR1 is DFQATT and CDR2 is SNEGSKA (reference sequence). In DNA, the CDR3 is TGCAGTGCTAGAACGGGGAGGGGTCACACTGAAGCTTTCTTT. Translating it yields CSARTGRGHTEAFF.

With respect to this clonotype: A single base separates this from a much larger clone, so it may be a read error. The V and J genes are TRBV11-2 and TRBJ2-7; D not certain. This CDR3 spans 15 amino acids. Between the trimmed V and J ends, which lost 5 bases and 0 bases, there was a span of 14 bases. Looked up from germline, CDR1 is SGHAT and CDR2 is FQNNGV. This CDR3 is CASSPVPVPSYEQYF. The CDR3 nucleotides are TGTGCCAGCAGCCCGGTGCCAGTCCCCTCCTACGAGCAGTACTTC.

This clonotype is labeled as medium-sized (0.01 to 0.1%). The chain recombines TRBV6-1 with TRBJ2-1, with 7 bases identical to TRBD1. CDR1 MNHNS and CDR2 SASEGT come from the germline V gene. This CDR3 is built from 16 residues. V lost 7 bases and J lost 8; bases outside the gene matches: 17. The CDR3 sequence is CASTKTPDRPWDEQFF. DNA of the CDR3: TGTGCCAGCACCAAGACCCCGGACAGGCCATGGGATGAGCAGTTCTTC.

This clonotype was found many times. The chain is built from TRBV20-1 and TRBJ2-1; no clear D gene. This CDR3 region has 14 residues. CDR1 is DFQATT, CDR2 SNEGSKA, per germline (reference sequence). V lost 1 base and J 6 bases, leaving 13 bases between the germline ends. The CDR3 DNA is TGCAGTGCTAGAGTTCGAGGCCTTTCCAATGAGCAGTTCTTC. It specifies CSARVRGLSNEQFF.

This chain uses TRBV7-3 with TRBJ2-3, with 8 bases lining up with TRBD2. The V segment lost 2 bases and the J segment 4 bases; nucleotides outside the gene matches: 5. The CDR3 length is 15 residues. Germline V gene lookup returns CDR1 SGHTA and CDR2 FQGTGA. CDR3 in amino acids: CASSLLAGGPDTQYF. CDR3 DNA: TGTGCCAGCAGCTTATTGGCGGGGGGTCCAGATACGCAGTATTTT.

By sample fraction, this clonotype is medium-sized. This chain uses TRBV7-8 with TRBJ2-7; weak D call: TRBD2 (5 bases). The CDR3 runs to 14 residues. Germline CDR1 SGHVS, CDR2 FQNEAQ. The germline V and J ends were trimmed by 5 bases and 5 bases, with 16 bases remaining between them. DNA for the CDR3: TGTGCCAGCAGCCAGGACTTAAGCGAAGACGAGCAGTACTTC. This gives the protein CASSQDLSEDEQYF. Full variable domain (rest looked up from reference TRBV7-8 and TRBJ2-7): GAGVSQSPRYKVAKRGQDVALRCDPISGHVSLFWYQQALGQGPEFLTYFQNEAQLDKSGLPSDRFFAERPEGSVSTLKIQRTQQEDSAVYLCASSQDLSEDEQYFGPGTRLTVT.

The chain uses TRBV7-2 and TRBJ2-2; 8 nucleotides match TRBD2. The CDR3 has 17 amino acids. The trim removed 2 bases at V and 0 bases at J, leaving 5 bases unmatched. Germline CDR1 SGHTA, CDR2 FQGNSA. CDR3 sequence: CASSLTSGGSNTGELFF. CDR3 DNA sequence: TGTGCCAGCAGCTTAACCAGCGGGGGTTCGAACACCGGGGAGCTGTTTTTT.

V is TRBV5-1 and J is TRBJ2-6; D is unclear. Per the germline V gene, CDR1 is SGHRS and CDR2 is YFSETQ. This CDR3 has 15 amino acids. Trimming pared 1 base from V and 4 bases from J, leaving 9 bases between. The CDR3: CASSLRTGGANVLTF. In nucleotides, the CDR3 is TGCGCCAGCAGCTTGAGAACGGGCGGGGCCAACGTCCTGACTTTC.

In the case of this clonotype: The missing conserved phenylalanine or tryptophan at the end of this CDR3 makes a read error likely. The DNA is left out, because the CDR3 cannot be placed on it with certainty; the CDR3 is given as TCRdb lists it. The J gene is TRBJ2-3, the V gene TRBV5-1; the D call in the table, TRBD1, was not verified against the DNA. The germline CDR1 and CDR2 sequences are SGHRS and YFSETQ. 17 amino acids form the CDR3, both terminal residues included. The CDR3 reads CASSLGATGQGWKYFGP.